These T cell receptor beta chains were read from a single sample in a study of regulatory T cells in long-lasting Graves disease. MiXCR was run by TCRdb on the multiplex PCR reads, yielding one entry per CDR3 protein. The data hold approximately 440,000 distinct CDR3 sequences, with 23% observed a single time. Sequencing used peripheral blood mononuclear cells (PBMCs), obtained when the disease was refractory, from a patient treated with antithyroid drugs. The receptor set was obtained from a female donor with Graves disease. Both conserved end residues are part of each CDR3. The D gene is left open where the match is weak. Size tells how often a clone was seen (once, few, many) or the class of an expanded clone, and some rows leave it out.

CDR3aa: CSAFPDRGFGAKNIQYF
CDR3nt: TGCAGCGCTTTCCCCGACCGGGGCTTCGGGGCCAAAAACATTCAGTACTTC
v_gene: TRBV20-1
d_gene: -
j_gene: TRBJ2-4
abundance: few

CDR3aa: CAWSWEDGNTIYF
CDR3nt: TGTGCCTGGAGCTGGGAGGATGGAAACACCATATATTTT
v_gene: TRBV30
d_gene: -
j_gene: TRBJ1-3
abundance: -

CDR3aa: CASSPRGTGAYEQYF
CDR3nt: TGTGCCAGCAGCCCCAGAGGGACAGGGGCCTACGAGCAGTACTTC
v_gene: TRBV7-2
d_gene: TRBD1
j_gene: TRBJ2-7
abundance: many

CDR3aa: CASSPPGYGFYEQYF
CDR3nt: TGTGCCAGCAGCCCCCCGGGATACGGATTCTACGAGCAGTACTTC
v_gene: TRBV7-8
d_gene: -
j_gene: TRBJ2-7
abundance: -

CDR3aa: CASSRRGRYEQYF
CDR3nt: TGTGCCAGCAGCCGAAGGGGGCGTTACGAGCAGTACTTC
v_gene: TRBV7-8
d_gene: TRBD1
j_gene: TRBJ2-7
abundance: -

CDR3aa: CASSQDAGLNYEQYF
CDR3nt: TGCGCCAGCAGCCAAGATGCTGGCTTAAACTACGAGCAGTACTTC
v_gene: TRBV4-1
d_gene: -
j_gene: TRBJ2-7
abundance: -

CDR3aa: CASSSRDSSPEAFF
CDR3nt: TGTGCCAGCAGTAGCCGGGACAGCTCTCCTGAAGCTTTCTTT
v_gene: TRBV7-9
d_gene: TRBD1
j_gene: TRBJ1-1
abundance: few

CDR3aa: CASSPQTGSYSSYNEQFF
CDR3nt: TGTGCCAGCTCACCCCAGACAGGGTCTTATAGCTCCTACAATGAGCAGTTCTTC
v_gene: TRBV18
d_gene: TRBD1
j_gene: TRBJ2-1
abundance: -

CDR3aa: CSVLAGLETQYF
CDR3nt: TGCAGCGTACTAGCGGGGCTAGAGACCCAGTACTTC
v_gene: TRBV29-1
d_gene: TRBD2
j_gene: TRBJ2-5
abundance: -

CDR3aa: CASSRGAGTGEETQYF
CDR3nt: TGTGCCAGCAGTAGGGGGGCCGGGACAGGGGAAGAGACCCAGTACTTC
v_gene: TRBV28
d_gene: TRBD1
j_gene: TRBJ2-5
abundance: many

CDR3aa: CATSRKGSYNEQFF
CDR3nt: TGTGCCACCAGCAGAAAAGGGTCCTACAATGAGCAGTTCTTC
v_gene: TRBV15
d_gene: -
j_gene: TRBJ2-1
abundance: few

CDR3aa: CASSKNWDSSDKNIQYF
CDR3nt: TGTGCCAGCAGCAAAAATTGGGACTCGTCTGACAAAAACATTCAGTACTTC
v_gene: TRBV11-2
d_gene: -
j_gene: TRBJ2-4
abundance: -

CDR3aa: CASSQERTGLAGAFGELFF
CDR3nt: TGTGCCAGCAGCCAAGAGAGGACGGGACTAGCGGGAGCTTTCGGGGAGCTGTTTTTT
v_gene: TRBV6-2/TRBV6-3
d_gene: TRBD2
j_gene: TRBJ2-2
abundance: -

CDR3aa: CASTQDRGVQPQHF
CDR3nt: TGTGCCAGCACCCAAGACAGGGGTGTTCAGCCCCAGCATTTT
v_gene: TRBV6-2/TRBV6-3
d_gene: TRBD1
j_gene: TRBJ1-5
abundance: few

CDR3aa: CSARDSQTYEQYF
CDR3nt: TGCAGTGCTAGAGATTCACAAACCTACGAGCAGTACTTC
v_gene: TRBV20-1
d_gene: -
j_gene: TRBJ2-7
abundance: many

CDR3aa: CASSLLYSNQPQHF
CDR3nt: TGTGCCAGCAGTTTATTATATAGCAATCAGCCCCAGCATTTT
v_gene: TRBV28
d_gene: -
j_gene: TRBJ1-5
abundance: many

CDR3aa: CASSLASRADGYTF
CDR3nt: TGTGCCAGCAGCTTAGCTTCCAGGGCGGACGGCTACACCTTC
v_gene: TRBV7-2
d_gene: -
j_gene: TRBJ1-2
abundance: -

CDR3aa: CSANADGNQPQHF
CDR3nt: TGCAGTGCTAACGCGGACGGTAATCAGCCCCAGCATTTT
v_gene: TRBV20-1
d_gene: -
j_gene: TRBJ1-5
abundance: many

CDR3aa: CASKSVSGDSGGEQYF
CDR3nt: TGTGCCAGCAAATCAGTCAGCGGTGACAGTGGTGGGGAGCAGTACTTC
v_gene: TRBV27
d_gene: -
j_gene: TRBJ2-7
abundance: few

CDR3aa: CASSLGGWNEKLFF
CDR3nt: TGTGCCAGCAGTTTAGGGGGGTGGAATGAAAAACTGTTTTTT
v_gene: TRBV27
d_gene: -
j_gene: TRBJ1-4
abundance: many

CDR3aa: CASSNGQGYQETQYF
CDR3nt: TGTGCCAGCAGCAACGGACAGGGGTATCAAGAGACCCAGTACTTC
v_gene: TRBV7-2
d_gene: TRBD1
j_gene: TRBJ2-5
abundance: many

CDR3aa: CASSPLTSGAYNEQFF
CDR3nt: TGTGCCAGCAGTCCCTTGACTAGCGGGGCTTACAATGAGCAGTTCTTC
v_gene: TRBV27
d_gene: TRBD2
j_gene: TRBJ2-1
abundance: -

CDR3aa: CASSRGQGPGYGYTF
CDR3nt: TGTGCCAGCAGCCGCGGACAGGGGCCGGGGTATGGCTACACCTTC
v_gene: TRBV5-8
d_gene: TRBD1
j_gene: TRBJ1-2
abundance: few

CDR3aa: CAISESWASGPPPQETQYF
CDR3nt: TGTGCCATCAGTGAGTCGTGGGCTAGCGGGCCTCCCCCACAAGAGACCCAGTACTTC
v_gene: TRBV10-3
d_gene: TRBD2
j_gene: TRBJ2-5
abundance: few

CDR3aa: CASSQRDLTQYF
CDR3nt: TGTGCCAGCAGCCAAAGAGACTTGACCCAGTACTTC
v_gene: TRBV14
d_gene: -
j_gene: TRBJ2-5
abundance: many

CDR3aa: CASSIGLYPWEGSNQPQHF
CDR3nt: TGTGCCAGTAGTATTGGTCTGTACCCCTGGGAGGGTAGCAATCAGCCCCAGCATTTT
v_gene: TRBV19
d_gene: -
j_gene: TRBJ1-5
abundance: -

CDR3aa: CASSPERLAVNTGELFF
CDR3nt: TGTGCCAGCAGCCCGGAGAGGCTAGCGGTTAACACCGGGGAGCTGTTTTTT
v_gene: TRBV7-9
d_gene: TRBD2
j_gene: TRBJ2-2
abundance: few

CDR3aa: CASSEEVAGGFTGELFF
CDR3nt: TGTGCCAGCAGTGAAGAAGTAGCGGGAGGATTCACCGGGGAGCTGTTTTTT
v_gene: TRBV6-1
d_gene: TRBD2
j_gene: TRBJ2-2
abundance: few

CDR3aa: CASSLYRGTGYTEAFF
CDR3nt: TGTGCCAGCAGTTTATATAGGGGGACGGGGTACACTGAAGCTTTCTTT
v_gene: TRBV28
d_gene: -
j_gene: TRBJ1-1
abundance: -